This is a list of T cell receptor beta chains from one sample in a study of regulatory T cells in long-lasting Graves disease. TCRdb re-derived calls from the multiplex PCR reads in MiXCR, one entry per CDR3 protein. The sample includes about 300,000 distinct CDR3 sequences, about a sixth of them seen just once. This specimen was peripheral blood mononuclear cells (PBMCs), taken at new diagnosis, from a patient treated with antithyroid drugs. The source of these receptors is a female donor with Graves disease. Each CDR3 is given with its conserved first and last residue. The order of the fields is clone size, D gene, J gene, V gene, CDR3 DNA, CDR3 protein. The D gene is left open where the match is weak. Clone size is given for some rows only: seen once, a few or many times, or a class if the clone is expanded.

many	.	TRBJ2-3	TRBV3-1	TGTGCCAGCAGCGGTCTAGGGCTTACTAGCACAGATACGCAGTATTTT	CASSGLGLTSTDTQYF
few	TRBD1	TRBJ1-1	TRBV9	TGTGCCAGCAGCGCGACAGGGGAGGTGAACACTGAAGCTTTCTTT	CASSATGEVNTEAFF
many	.	TRBJ2-3	TRBV10-2	TGCGCCACCCGAAAGGGCACAGATACGCAGTATTTT	CATRKGTDTQYF
many	TRBD2	TRBJ2-5	TRBV5-4	TGTGCCAGCAGCTTGGATGGACTAGCAGGGCAAGAGACCCAGTACTTC	CASSLDGLAGQETQYF
many	TRBD1	TRBJ1-2	TRBV11-2	TGTGCCAGCAGCTTAAGGACAGGTGGCTACACCTTC	CASSLRTGGYTF
many	.	TRBJ1-1	TRBV9	TGTGCCAGCAGCATGGGACAGAACACTGAAGCTTTCTTT	CASSMGQNTEAFF
many	.	TRBJ2-3	TRBV5-1	TGCGCCAGCAGCTTGGGCCGCGGGACAGCGAGCCCAGATACGCAGTATTTT	CASSLGRGTASPDTQYF
.	.	TRBJ2-3	TRBV6-1	TGTGCGAGCCGGATTGAGGCAGATACGCAGTATTTT	CASRIEADTQYF
many	.	TRBJ2-7	TRBV6-1	TGTGCCAGCAGTGGCGTCGAGGGGGGCTACGAGCAGTACTTC	CASSGVEGGYEQYF
many	TRBD1	TRBJ2-1	TRBV6-1	TGTGCCAGCAGTGGGGACAGGGGCTCCTACAATGAGCAGTTCTTC	CASSGDRGSYNEQFF
many	.	TRBJ2-1	TRBV7-3	TGTGCCAGCAGCTTACTACGGCACAATGAGCAGTTCTTC	CASSLLRHNEQFF
.	.	TRBJ1-1	TRBV18	TGTGCCAGCTCAATTGTGGGGAACACTGAAGCTTTCTTT	CASSIVGNTEAFF
.	.	TRBJ2-3	TRBV3-1	TGTGCCAGCAGCCAAGATGTGTGGGCCTACCTATCGAACACAGATACGCAGTATTTT	CASSQDVWAYLSNTDTQYF
few	.	TRBJ2-7	TRBV5-8	TGTGCCAGCAACCTGAGGTGGGGATACGAGCAGTACTTC	CASNLRWGYEQYF
few	TRBD1	TRBJ2-7	TRBV19	TGTGCCAGTAGTATAGCCCCCAGGGGGCAGGCCGAGCAGTACTTC	CASSIAPRGQAEQYF
many	.	TRBJ2-3	TRBV3-1	TGTGCCAGCAGCCAACCTAGATGGGGGCGGAATCTAGATACGCAGTATTTT	CASSQPRWGRNLDTQYF
.	.	TRBJ2-4	TRBV28	TGTGCCAGCAGTCTGGGGTCGAAGAACATTCAGTACTTC	CASSLGSKNIQYF
.	.	TRBJ2-2	TRBV6-2/TRBV6-3	TGTGCCAGCAGTTTTTTCAGTCCACAGGGCGGCGGGGAGCTGTTTTTT	CASSFFSPQGGGELFF
many	TRBD1	TRBJ2-5	TRBV11-2	TGTGCCAGCAGCACTGGGACAGGGTTAGAGACCCAGTACTTC	CASSTGTGLETQYF
few	TRBD1	TRBJ1-5	TRBV19	TGTGCCAGTAGTGGCGTACCGGGACAGGGGATCTCGGGCAATCAGCCCCAGCATTTT	CASSGVPGQGISGNQPQHF
many	.	TRBJ2-1	TRBV2	TGTGCCAGCCGAAGTCAGTCCTACAATGAGCAGTTCTTC	CASRSQSYNEQFF
many	.	TRBJ1-1	TRBV10-3	TGTGCCATCAGTGAGGCGGGGGGGGTGAGCACTGAAGCTTTCTTT	CAISEAGGVSTEAFF
many	TRBD2	TRBJ2-7	TRBV6-5	TGTGCCAGCAGTTACGAACTAGCGGGAGCGTACGAGCAGTACTTC	CASSYELAGAYEQYF
.	.	TRBJ1-6	TRBV3-1	TGTGCCAGCAGCAGAAGGGGGAGGAGTCCTGATTCACCCCTCCACTTT	CASSRRGRSPDSPLHF
many	TRBD1	TRBJ2-5	TRBV4-2	TGTGCCAGCAGCCAAATGAGGACAGGTGGGTCAGAGACCCAGTACTTC	CASSQMRTGGSETQYF
.	.	TRBJ1-6	TRBV20-1	TGCAGTGCTGAGAACAGGGTTAATTCACCCCTCCACTTT	CSAENRVNSPLHF
many	.	TRBJ2-4	TRBV2	TGTGCCAGCAGTGAAGTCAGGGGAGAAAACATTCAGTACTTC	CASSEVRGENIQYF
.	.	TRBJ2-7	TRBV6-1	TGTGCCAGCAGTGAATTGAAGGGGCTGGGCGAGCAGTACTTC	CASSELKGLGEQYF
.	TRBD1	TRBJ2-7	TRBV28	TGTGCCAGCAGCCTAACAGGGGGCACCACATACGAGCAGTACTTC	CASSLTGGTTYEQYF
many	TRBD2	TRBJ2-5	TRBV12-3/TRBV12-4	TGTGCCAGCAGTTCGTTCGGACTAGCGGGAGGGGAGACCCAGTACTTC	CASSSFGLAGGETQYF
.	.	TRBJ2-7	TRBV24-1	TGTGCCACCAGTGATTTCCCCCAAGGCTCGACAGTGCCGTTCTCCTACGAGCAGTACTTC	CATSDFPQGSTVPFSYEQYF
many	.	TRBJ2-1	TRBV12-3/TRBV12-4	TGTGCCAGCAGCCTCGGCCAGGACAATGAGCAGTTCTTC	CASSLGQDNEQFF
.	TRBD1	TRBJ2-7	TRBV27	TGTGCCAGCAGTTTAGGACAGGGGCCCTACGAGCAGCACTTC	CASSLGQGPYEQHF
.	TRBD1	TRBJ1-6	TRBV27	TGTGCCAGCAGCTCGACAGGGAATTTGTCACCCCTCCACTTT	CASSSTGNLSPLHF
.	TRBD1	TRBJ2-7	TRBV16	TGTGCCAGCAGCCAAAGGGGGACAGGGAGCTCCTACGAGCAGTACTTC	CASSQRGTGSSYEQYF
.	.	TRBJ1-3	TRBV25-1	TGTGCCAGCAGTGAATCGGGTCGAGGAAACACCATATATTTT	CASSESGRGNTIYF
many	.	TRBJ2-1	TRBV11-3	TGTGCCAGCAGCTTAGATGGCGGGAACTTCTCCTACAATGAGCAGTTCTTC	CASSLDGGNFSYNEQFF